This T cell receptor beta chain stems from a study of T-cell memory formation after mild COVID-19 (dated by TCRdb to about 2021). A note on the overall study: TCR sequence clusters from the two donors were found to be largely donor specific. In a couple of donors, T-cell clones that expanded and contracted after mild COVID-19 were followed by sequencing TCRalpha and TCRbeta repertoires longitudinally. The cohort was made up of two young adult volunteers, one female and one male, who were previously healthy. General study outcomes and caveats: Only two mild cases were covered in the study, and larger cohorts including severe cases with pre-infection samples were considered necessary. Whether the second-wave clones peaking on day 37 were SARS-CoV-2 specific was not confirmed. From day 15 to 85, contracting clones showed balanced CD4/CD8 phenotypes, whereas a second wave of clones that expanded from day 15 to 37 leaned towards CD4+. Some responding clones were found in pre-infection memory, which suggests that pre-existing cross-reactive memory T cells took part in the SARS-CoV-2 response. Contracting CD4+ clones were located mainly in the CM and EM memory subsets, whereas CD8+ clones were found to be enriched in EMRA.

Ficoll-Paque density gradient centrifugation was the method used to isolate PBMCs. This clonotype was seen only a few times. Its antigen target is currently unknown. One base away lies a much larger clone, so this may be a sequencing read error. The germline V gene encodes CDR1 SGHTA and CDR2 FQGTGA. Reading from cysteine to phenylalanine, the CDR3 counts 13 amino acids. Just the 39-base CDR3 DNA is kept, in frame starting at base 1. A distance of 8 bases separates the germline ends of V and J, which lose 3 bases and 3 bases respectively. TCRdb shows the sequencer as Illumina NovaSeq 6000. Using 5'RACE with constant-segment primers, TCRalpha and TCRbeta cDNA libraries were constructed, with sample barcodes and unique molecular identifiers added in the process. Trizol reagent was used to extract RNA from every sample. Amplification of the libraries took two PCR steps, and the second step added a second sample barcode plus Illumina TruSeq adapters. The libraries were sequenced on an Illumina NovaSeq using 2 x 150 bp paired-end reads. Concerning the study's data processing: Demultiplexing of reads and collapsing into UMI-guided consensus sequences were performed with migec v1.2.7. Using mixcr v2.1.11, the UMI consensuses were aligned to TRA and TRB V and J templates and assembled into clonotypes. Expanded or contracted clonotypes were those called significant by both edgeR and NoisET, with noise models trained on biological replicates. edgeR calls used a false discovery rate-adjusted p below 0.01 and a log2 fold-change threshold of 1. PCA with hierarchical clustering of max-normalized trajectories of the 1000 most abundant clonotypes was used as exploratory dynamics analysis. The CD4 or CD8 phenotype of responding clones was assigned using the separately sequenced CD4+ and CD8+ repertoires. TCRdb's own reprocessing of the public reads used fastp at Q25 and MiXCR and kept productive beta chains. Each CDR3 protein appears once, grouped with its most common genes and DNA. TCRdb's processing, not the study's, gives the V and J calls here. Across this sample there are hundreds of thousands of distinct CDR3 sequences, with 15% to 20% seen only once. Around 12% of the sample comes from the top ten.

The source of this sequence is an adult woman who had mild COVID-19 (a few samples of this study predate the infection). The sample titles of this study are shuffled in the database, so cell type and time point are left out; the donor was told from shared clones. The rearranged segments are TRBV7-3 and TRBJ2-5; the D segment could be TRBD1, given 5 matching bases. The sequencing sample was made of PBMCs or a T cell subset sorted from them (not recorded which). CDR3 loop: CASSFGREETQYF. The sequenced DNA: TGTGCCAGCAGCTTCGGCAGGGAAGAGACCCAGTACTTC. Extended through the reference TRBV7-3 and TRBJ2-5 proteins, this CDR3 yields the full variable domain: GAGVSQTPSNKVTEKGKYVELRCDPISGHTALYWYRQSLGQGPEFLIYFQGTGAADDSGLPNDRFFAVRPEGSVSTLKIQRTERGDSAVYLCASSFGREETQYFGPGTRLLVL.